This T cell receptor (beta chain) is from a study of shared clonotypes between healthy human individuals. Study information: The plates for each donor numbered three CD4 naive, three CD4 memory, two CD8 naive and one CD8 memory.

The protocol was immunoSEQ multiplex PCR, while the TCRdb copy is restricted to in-frame clones and leaves out a portion. This sample has about 2 million clones; 85% to 95% occur once, and the top ten carry roughly 0.13%. Remarks on this clone: The target antigen is unknown.

General study results and limits: Clonotype sharing among donors likely depends on sequencing depth.

Trimming left V 3 bases short and J 1 base short, with 28 bases between. From germline, CDR1 is KGHSH and CDR2 LQKENI. The CDR3 contains 20 residues. The source is a man in his late teens or twenties in good health. This chain connects TRBV18 to TRBJ2-7; maybe TRBD1 (5 bases). The source material was naive CD4+ T cells sorted from blood. Subset specified: CD45RA+ positively selected. DNA of the CDR3: TGTGCCAGCTCACCGCCGCGTGGCAGGGTGGAAAAAGATTCTTCCTACGAGCAGTACTTC. It encodes CASSPPRGRVEKDSSYEQYF.